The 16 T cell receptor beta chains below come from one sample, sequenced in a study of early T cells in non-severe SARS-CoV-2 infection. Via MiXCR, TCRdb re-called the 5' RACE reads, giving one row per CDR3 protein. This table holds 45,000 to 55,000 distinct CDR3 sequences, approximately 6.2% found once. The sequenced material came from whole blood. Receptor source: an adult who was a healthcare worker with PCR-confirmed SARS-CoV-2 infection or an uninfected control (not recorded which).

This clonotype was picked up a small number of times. CDR3 amino acids: CASSSGLMGADYGYTF. For the CDR3, the DNA is TGTGCCAGCAGCTCAGGGTTGATGGGGGCGGACTATGGCTACACCTTC. The chain combines TRBV5-8 with TRBJ1-2; TRBD1 might be the D (6 bases). Trimming took 3 bases from V and 3 from J, leaving 18 bases between them. Germline CDR1 and CDR2: SGHTS and YDEGEE. CDR3 length: 16 amino acids.

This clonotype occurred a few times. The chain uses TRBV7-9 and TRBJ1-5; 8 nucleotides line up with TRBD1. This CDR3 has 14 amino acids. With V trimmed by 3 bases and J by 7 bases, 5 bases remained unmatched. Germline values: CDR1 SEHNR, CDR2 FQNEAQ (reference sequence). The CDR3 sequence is CASSLDREEQPQHF. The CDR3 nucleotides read TGTGCCAGCAGCTTGGACAGGGAGGAACAGCCCCAGCATTTT.

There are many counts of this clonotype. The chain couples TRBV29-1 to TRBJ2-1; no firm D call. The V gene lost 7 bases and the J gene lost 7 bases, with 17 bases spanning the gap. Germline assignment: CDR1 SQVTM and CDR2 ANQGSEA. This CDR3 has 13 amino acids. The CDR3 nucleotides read TGCAGCGCCCGCGGACGACTTACGAATGAGCAGTTCTTC. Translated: CSARGRLTNEQFF.

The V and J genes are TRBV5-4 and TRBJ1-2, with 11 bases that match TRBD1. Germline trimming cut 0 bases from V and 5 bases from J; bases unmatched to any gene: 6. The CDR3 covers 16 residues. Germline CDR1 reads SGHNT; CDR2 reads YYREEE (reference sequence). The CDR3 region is CASSLAGTGGIYGYTF. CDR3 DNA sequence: TGTGCCAGCAGCTTGGCTGGGACAGGGGGAATATATGGCTACACCTTC.

This CDR3 is CASSLIGGGYTF. The CDR3 DNA is TGTGCCAGCAGTTTAATAGGGGGTGGCTACACCTTC. V is TRBV12-3 or TRBV12-4 and J is TRBJ1-2; D might be TRBD1 (6 bases). The CDR3 length is 12 residues. The V end was cut by 2 bases, the J end by 7 bases, with 8 bases between.

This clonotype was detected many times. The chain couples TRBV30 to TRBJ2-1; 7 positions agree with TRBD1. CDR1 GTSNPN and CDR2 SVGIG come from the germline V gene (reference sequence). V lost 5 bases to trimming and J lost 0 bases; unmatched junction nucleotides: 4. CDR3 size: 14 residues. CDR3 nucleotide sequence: TGTGCCTGGGCCCCAGGGGGCTCCTACAATGAGCAGTTCTTC. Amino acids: CAWAPGGSYNEQFF. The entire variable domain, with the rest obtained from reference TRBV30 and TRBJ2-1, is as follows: SQTIHQWPATLVQPVGSPLSLECTVEGTSNPNLYWYRQAAGRGLQLLFYSVGIGQISSEVPQNLSASRPQDRQFILSSKKLLLSDSGFYLCAWAPGGSYNEQFFGPGTRLTVL.

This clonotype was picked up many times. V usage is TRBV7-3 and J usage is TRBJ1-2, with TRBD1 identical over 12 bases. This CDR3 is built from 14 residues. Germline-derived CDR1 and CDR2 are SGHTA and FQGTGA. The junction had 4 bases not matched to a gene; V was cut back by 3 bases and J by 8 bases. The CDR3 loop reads CASSLGQGARGYTF. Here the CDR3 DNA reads TGTGCCAGCAGCTTGGGACAGGGGGCGAGAGGCTACACCTTC.

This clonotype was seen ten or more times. CDR3 sequence (DNA): TGCAGCGTCGCTACTTCAAGTTCTGAGCAGTTCTTC. Translated, it gives CSVATSSSEQFF. The chain recombines TRBV29-1 with TRBJ2-1; D is ambiguous. V lost 6 bases and J lost 9, with 15 bases in between. This CDR3 spans 12 amino acids. Germline V gene sequence: CDR1 SQVTM, CDR2 ANQGSEA.

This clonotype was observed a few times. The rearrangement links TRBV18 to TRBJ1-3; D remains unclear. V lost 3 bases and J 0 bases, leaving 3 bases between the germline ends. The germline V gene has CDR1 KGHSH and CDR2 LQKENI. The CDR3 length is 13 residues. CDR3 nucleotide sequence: TGTGCCAGCTCACCGAACTCTGGAAACACCATATATTTT. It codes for CASSPNSGNTIYF. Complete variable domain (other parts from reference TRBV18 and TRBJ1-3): NAGVMQNPRHLVRRRGQEARLRCSPMKGHSHVYWYRQLPEEGLKFMVYLQKENIIDESGMPKERFSAEFPKEGPSILRIQQVVRGDSAAYFCASSPNSGNTIYFGEGSWLTVV.

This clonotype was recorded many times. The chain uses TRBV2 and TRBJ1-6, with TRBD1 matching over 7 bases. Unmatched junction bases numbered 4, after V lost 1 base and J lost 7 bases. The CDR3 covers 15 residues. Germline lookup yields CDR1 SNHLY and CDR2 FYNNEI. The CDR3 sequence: CASSEGTGRNSPLHF. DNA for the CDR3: TGTGCCAGCAGTGAAGGGACAGGCCGAAATTCACCCCTCCACTTT.

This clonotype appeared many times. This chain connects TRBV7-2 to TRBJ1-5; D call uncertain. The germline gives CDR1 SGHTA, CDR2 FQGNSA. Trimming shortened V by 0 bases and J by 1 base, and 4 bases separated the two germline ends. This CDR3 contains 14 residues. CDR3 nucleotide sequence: TGTGCCAGCAGCTTAGCAGGGAGCAATCAGCCCCAGCATTTT. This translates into CASSLAGSNQPQHF.

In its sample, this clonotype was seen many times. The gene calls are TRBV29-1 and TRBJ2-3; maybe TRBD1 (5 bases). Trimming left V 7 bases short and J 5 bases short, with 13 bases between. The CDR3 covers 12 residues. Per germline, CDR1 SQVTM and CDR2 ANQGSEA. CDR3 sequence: CSGRVSGDTQYF. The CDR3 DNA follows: TGCAGCGGCAGGGTATCCGGAGATACGCAGTATTTT.

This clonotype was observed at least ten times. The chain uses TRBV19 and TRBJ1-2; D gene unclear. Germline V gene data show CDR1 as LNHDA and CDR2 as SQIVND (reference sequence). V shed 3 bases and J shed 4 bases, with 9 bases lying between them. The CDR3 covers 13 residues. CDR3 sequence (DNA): TGTGCCAGTAGTATTTCGTATTTCTATGGCTACACCTTC. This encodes CASSISYFYGYTF.

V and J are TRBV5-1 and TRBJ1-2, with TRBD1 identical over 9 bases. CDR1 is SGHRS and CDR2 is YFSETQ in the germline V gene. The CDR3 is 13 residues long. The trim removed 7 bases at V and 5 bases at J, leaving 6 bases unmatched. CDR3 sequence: CASSWTGEYGYTF. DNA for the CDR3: TGCGCCAGCTCCTGGACAGGGGAATATGGCTACACCTTC.

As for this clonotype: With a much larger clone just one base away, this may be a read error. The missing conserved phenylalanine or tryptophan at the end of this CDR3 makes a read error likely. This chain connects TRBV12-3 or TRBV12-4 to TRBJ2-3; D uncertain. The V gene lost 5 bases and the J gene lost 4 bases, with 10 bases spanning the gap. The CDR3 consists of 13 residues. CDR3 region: CASSLSRADTQYL. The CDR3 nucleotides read TGTGCCAGCAGTCTGTCTAGGGCAGATACGCAGTATTTA.

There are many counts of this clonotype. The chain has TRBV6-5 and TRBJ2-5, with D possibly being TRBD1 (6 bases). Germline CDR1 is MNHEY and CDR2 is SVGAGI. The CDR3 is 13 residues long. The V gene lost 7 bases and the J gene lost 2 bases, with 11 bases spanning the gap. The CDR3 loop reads CASTRTAQETQYF. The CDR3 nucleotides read TGTGCCAGCACCCGGACAGCACAAGAGACCCAGTACTTC.